This TCR beta chain was observed in a study of blood T cells in healthy people across ages. Study context: For every two T cells, template switching captured about one barcoded beta molecule. General observations from the study: Conclusively comparing naive with antigen-experienced cells was impossible with unsorted PBMCs.

The CDR3 extends over 15 amino acids. From germline, CDR1 is MNHNS and CDR2 SASEGT. Trimming removed 10 bases at V and 0 bases at J, with 15 bases between. About 9.6 milliliters of peripheral blood were drawn from each donor into EDTA-treated tubes. A word on this clonotype: The antigen remains undetermined.

A second roughly 6 to 12 cycle PCR used barcoded and J-beta primers. There were at least 2.5 million CDR3-containing paired-end reads obtained from each sample. TCRdb re-derived calls from the 5' RACE reads in MiXCR, one entry per CDR3 protein. The table shows over 950,000 distinct CDR3 sequences, with approximately 38% occurring only once. Sequenced: blood. The chain links TRBV6-1 to TRBJ2-2; a weak D match, TRBD1 (5 bases). The TCR comes from a young man in good health. The CDR3 sequence is CATPLTVANTGELFF. The DNA for the CDR3 is TGTGCCACCCCGTTGACAGTAGCGAACACCGGGGAGCTGTTTTTT.